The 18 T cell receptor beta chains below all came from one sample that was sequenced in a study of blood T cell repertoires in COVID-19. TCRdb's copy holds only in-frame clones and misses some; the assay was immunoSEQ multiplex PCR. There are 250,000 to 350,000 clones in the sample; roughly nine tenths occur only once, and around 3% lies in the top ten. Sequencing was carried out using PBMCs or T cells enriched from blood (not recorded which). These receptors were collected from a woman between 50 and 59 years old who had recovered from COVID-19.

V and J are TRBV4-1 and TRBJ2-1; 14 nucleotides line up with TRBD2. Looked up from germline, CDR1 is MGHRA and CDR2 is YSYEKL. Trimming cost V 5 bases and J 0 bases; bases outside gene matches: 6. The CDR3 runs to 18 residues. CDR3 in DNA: TGCGCCAGCAGCTTTACCGGGACTAGCGGGAGCTCCTACAATGAGCAGTTCTTC. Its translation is CASSFTGTSGSSYNEQFF.

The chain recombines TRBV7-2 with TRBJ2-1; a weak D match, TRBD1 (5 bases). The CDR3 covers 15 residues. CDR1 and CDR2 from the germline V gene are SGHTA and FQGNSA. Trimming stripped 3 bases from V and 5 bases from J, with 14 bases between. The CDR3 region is CASSFSGSLNNEQFF. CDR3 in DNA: TGTGCCAGCAGCTTCTCAGGGTCTTTGAACAATGAGCAGTTCTTC.

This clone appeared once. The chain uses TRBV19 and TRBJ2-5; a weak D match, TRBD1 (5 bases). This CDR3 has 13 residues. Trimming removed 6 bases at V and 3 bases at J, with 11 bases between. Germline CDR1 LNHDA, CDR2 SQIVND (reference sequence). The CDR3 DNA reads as TGTGCCAGTAGACGACAGCACAAAGAGACCCAGTACTTC. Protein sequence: CASRRQHKETQYF. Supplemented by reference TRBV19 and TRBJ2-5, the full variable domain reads DGGITQSPKYLFRKEGQNVTLSCEQNLNHDAMYWYRQDPGQGLRLIYYSQIVNDFQKGDIAEGYSVSREKKESFPLTVTSAQKNPTAFYLCASRRQHKETQYFGPGTRLLVL.

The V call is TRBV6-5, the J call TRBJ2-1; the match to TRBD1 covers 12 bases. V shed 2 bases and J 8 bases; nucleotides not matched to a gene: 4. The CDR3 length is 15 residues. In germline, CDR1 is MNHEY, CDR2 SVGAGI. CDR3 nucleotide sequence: TGTGCCAGCAGTTACCCCGGGACAGGGGGCGATGAGCAGTTCTTC. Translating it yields CASSYPGTGGDEQFF.

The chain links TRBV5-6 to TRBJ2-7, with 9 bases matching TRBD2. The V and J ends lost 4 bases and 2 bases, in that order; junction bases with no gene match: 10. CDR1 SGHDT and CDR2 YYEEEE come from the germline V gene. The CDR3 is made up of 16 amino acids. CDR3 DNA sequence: TGTGCCAGCAGCATACCGGGACTAGCAGATACCTACGAGCAGTACTTC. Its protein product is CASSIPGLADTYEQYF.

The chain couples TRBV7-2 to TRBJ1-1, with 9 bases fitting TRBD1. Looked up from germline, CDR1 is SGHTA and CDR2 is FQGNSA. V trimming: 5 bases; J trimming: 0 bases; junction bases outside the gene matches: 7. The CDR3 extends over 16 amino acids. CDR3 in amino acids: CASSHGQGQVNTEAFF. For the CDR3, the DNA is TGTGCCAGCAGCCACGGACAGGGGCAAGTGAACACTGAAGCTTTCTTT.

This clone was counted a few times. The CDR3 sequence is CASRTGQLGTQYF. The CDR3 coding sequence is TGTGCCAGCAGGACCGGACAGCTTGGCACGCAGTATTTT. This sequence joins TRBV2 and TRBJ2-3; tentatively, D is TRBD1 (6 bases). V was trimmed by 6 bases and J by 9 bases, leaving 16 bases between them. The CDR3 covers 13 residues. CDR1 SNHLY and CDR2 FYNNEI come from the germline V gene. Filled out from reference TRBV2 and TRBJ2-3, the complete variable domain reads EPEVTQTPSHQVTQMGQEVILRCVPISNHLYFYWYRQILGQKVEFLVSFYNNEISEKSEIFDDQFSVERPDGSNFTLKIRSTKLEDSAMYFCASRTGQLGTQYFGPGTRLTVL.

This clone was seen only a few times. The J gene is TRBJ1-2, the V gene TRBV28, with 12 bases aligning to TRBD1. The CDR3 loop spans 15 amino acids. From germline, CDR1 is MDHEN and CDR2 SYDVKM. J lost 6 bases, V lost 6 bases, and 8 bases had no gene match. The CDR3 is CASSPRDRGRHGYTF. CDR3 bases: TGTGCCAGCAGCCCTCGGGACAGGGGGCGCCATGGCTACACCTTC.

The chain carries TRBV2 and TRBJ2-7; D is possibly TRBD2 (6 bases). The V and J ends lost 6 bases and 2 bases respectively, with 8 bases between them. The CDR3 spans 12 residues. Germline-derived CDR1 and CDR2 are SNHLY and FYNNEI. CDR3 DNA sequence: TGTGCCAGCAGGGGGGGAGCCTACGAGCAGTACTTC. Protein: CASRGGAYEQYF.

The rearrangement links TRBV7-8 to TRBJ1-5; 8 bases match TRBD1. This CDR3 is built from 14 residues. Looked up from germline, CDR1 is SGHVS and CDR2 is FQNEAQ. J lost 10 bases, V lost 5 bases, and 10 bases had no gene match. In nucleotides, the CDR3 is TGTGCCAGCAGCGTAGACAGGGGTTCGTATCCCCAGCATTTT. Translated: CASSVDRGSYPQHF. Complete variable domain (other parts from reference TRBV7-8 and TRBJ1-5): GAGVSQSPRYKVAKRGQDVALRCDPISGHVSLFWYQQALGQGPEFLTYFQNEAQLDKSGLPSDRFFAERPEGSVSTLKIQRTQQEDSAVYLCASSVDRGSYPQHFGDGTRLSIL.

CDR3 DNA sequence: TGTGCCAGCAGTCCCCCGGGGACAGGGTCTAATTCACCCCTCCACTTT. Encoded protein: CASSPPGTGSNSPLHF. The gene calls are TRBV27 and TRBJ1-6; 9 nucleotides line up with TRBD1. With 5 bases clipped from V and 6 bases from J, the junction kept 8 bases outside the gene matches. Germline V lookup: CDR1 MNHEY, CDR2 SMNVEV (reference sequence). The CDR3 contains 16 residues.

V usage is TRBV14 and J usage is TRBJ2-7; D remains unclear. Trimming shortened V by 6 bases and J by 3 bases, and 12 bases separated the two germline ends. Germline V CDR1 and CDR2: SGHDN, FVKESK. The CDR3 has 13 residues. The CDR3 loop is CASRGNSIYEQYF. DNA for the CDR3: TGTGCCAGCAGGGGCAACTCGATCTACGAGCAGTACTTC. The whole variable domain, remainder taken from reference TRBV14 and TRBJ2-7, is EAGVTQFPSHSVIEKGQTVTLRCDPISGHDNLYWYRRVMGKEIKFLLHFVKESKQDESGMPNNRFLAERTGGTYSTLKVQPAELEDSGVYFCASRGNSIYEQYFGPGTRLTVT.

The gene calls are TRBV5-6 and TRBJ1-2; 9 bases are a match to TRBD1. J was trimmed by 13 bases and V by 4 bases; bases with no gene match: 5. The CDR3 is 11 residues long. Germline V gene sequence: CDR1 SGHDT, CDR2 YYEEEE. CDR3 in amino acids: CASSQGQGATF. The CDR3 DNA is TGTGCCAGCAGCCAGGGACAGGGAGCCACCTTC.

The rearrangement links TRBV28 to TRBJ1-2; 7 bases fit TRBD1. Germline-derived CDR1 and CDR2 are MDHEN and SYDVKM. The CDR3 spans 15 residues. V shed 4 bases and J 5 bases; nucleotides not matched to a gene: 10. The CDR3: CASSSYLDRSYGYTF. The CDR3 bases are TGTGCCAGCAGTTCATACTTGGACAGGAGTTATGGCTACACCTTC.

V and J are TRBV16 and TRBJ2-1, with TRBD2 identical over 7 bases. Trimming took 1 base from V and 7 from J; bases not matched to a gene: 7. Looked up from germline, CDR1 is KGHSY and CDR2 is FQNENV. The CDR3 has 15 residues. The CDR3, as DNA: TGTGCCAGCAGCCAATTGGCGGGAGTGGGGAATGAGCAGTTCTTC. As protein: CASSQLAGVGNEQFF. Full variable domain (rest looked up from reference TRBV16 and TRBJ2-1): GEEVAQTPKHLVRGEGQKAKLYCAPIKGHSYVFWYQQVLKNEFKFLISFQNENVFDETGMPKERFSAKCLPNSPCSLEIQATKLEDSAVYFCASSQLAGVGNEQFFGPGTRLTVL.

DNA for the CDR3: TGTGCCTGGAGTGGGCCTAGCGGGATCAACAATGAGCAGTTCTTC. Translated: CAWSGPSGINNEQFF. The rearrangement joins TRBV30 to TRBJ2-1; the match to TRBD2 covers 9 bases. This CDR3 has 15 amino acids. The V gene end was trimmed by 1 base and the J gene end by 5 bases; junction bases not matched to a gene: 6. Germline-derived CDR1 and CDR2 are GTSNPN and SVGIG (reference sequence).

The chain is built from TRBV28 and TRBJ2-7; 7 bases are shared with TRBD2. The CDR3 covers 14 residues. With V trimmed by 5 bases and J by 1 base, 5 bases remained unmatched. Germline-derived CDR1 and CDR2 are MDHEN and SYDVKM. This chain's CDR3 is CASSKWGGSYEQYF. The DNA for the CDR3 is TGTGCCAGCAGTAAGTGGGGGGGGTCCTACGAGCAGTACTTC.

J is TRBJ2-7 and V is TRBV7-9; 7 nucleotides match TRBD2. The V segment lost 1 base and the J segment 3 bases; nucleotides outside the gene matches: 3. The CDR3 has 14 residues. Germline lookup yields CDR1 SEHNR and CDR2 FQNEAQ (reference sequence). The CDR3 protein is CASSLGTRNYEQYF. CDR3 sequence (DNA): TGTGCCAGCAGCTTAGGGACTAGGAACTACGAGCAGTACTTC. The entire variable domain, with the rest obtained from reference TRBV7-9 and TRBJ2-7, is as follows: DTGVSQNPRHKITKRGQNVTFRCDPISEHNRLYWYRQTLGQGPEFLTYFQNEAQLEKSRLLSDRFSAERPKGSFSTLEIQRTEQGDSAMYLCASSLGTRNYEQYFGPGTRLTVT.